The 26 T cell receptor beta chains below all came from one sample that was sequenced in a study of cytomegalovirus exposure and HLA in healthy donors. Primers: 60 Vbeta forward and 13 Jbeta reverse. Sequencing was performed with immunoSEQ multiplex PCR; in TCRdb, only in-frame clones are kept and a portion is missing. The top ten clones hold approximately 2.1% of a sample with 130,000 or so clones, approximately 79% of them seen once. Material for sequencing was PBMCs. These TCRs come from a man in his thirties or forties in good health and CMV-seronegative.

V usage is TRBV7-2 and J usage is TRBJ2-3; 15 bases are shared with TRBD2. From germline, CDR1 is SGHTA and CDR2 FQGNSA. There are 19 residues in the CDR3. Losses at the gene ends were 5 bases for V and 2 bases for J; bases not matched to a gene: 11. The CDR3 here is CASSLPRGLAGGSTDTQYF. The CDR3 region has the DNA TGTGCCAGCAGCCTTCCCCGGGGACTAGCGGGGGGCTCCACAGATACGCAGTATTTT.

The V and J genes are TRBV19 and TRBJ1-5; the match to TRBD1 covers 9 bases. The CDR3 is made up of 18 amino acids. V shed 4 bases, J shed 0 bases, and the junction held 10 bases outside the gene matches. The V gene's germline CDR1 is LNHDA and CDR2 SQIVND (reference sequence). The CDR3 protein is CASSTVGQGSISNQPQHF. The CDR3 bases are TGTGCCAGTAGTACCGTCGGACAGGGGTCCATTAGCAATCAGCCCCAGCATTTT.

The CDR3 DNA reads as TGTGCCAGCGCGGCGGGGGGGGCCTCCACCCTCCACTTT. It encodes CASAAGGASTLHF. J is TRBJ1-6 and V is TRBV6-1; weak D call: TRBD1 (6 bases). The CDR3 spans 13 residues. CDR1 is MNHNS, CDR2 SASEGT, per germline. The ends were cut back, 8 bases at V and 14 bases at J, with 19 bases in the middle.

This rearrangement joins TRBV29-1 to TRBJ2-5; 7 nucleotides agree with TRBD1. The trim removed 7 bases at V and 5 bases at J, leaving 7 bases unmatched. Germline V gene sequence: CDR1 SQVTM, CDR2 ANQGSEA. The CDR3 runs to 12 residues. CDR3 DNA sequence: TGCAGCGGGAACCAGGGGGACGAGACCCAGTACTTC. It codes for CSGNQGDETQYF. Full variable domain (outside the CDR3, taken from reference TRBV29-1 and TRBJ2-5): SAVISQKPSRDICQRGTSLTIQCQVDSQVTMMFWYRQQPGQSLTLIATANQGSEATYESGFVIDKFPISRPNLTFSTLTVSNMSPEDSSIYLCSGNQGDETQYFGPGTRLLVL.

CDR3 in amino acids: CASSYETGEPPGNTIYF. CDR3 coding DNA: TGTGCCAGCAGTTATGAGACAGGGGAGCCCCCTGGAAACACCATATATTTT. The rearrangement uses TRBV2 and TRBJ1-3; 8 nucleotides line up with TRBD1. The CDR3 spans 17 residues. Looked up from germline, CDR1 is SNHLY and CDR2 is FYNNEI. The V segment lost 5 bases and the J segment 2 bases; nucleotides outside the gene matches: 11. Looking up the rest from reference TRBV2 and TRBJ1-3 gives the full variable domain: EPEVTQTPSHQVTQMGQEVILRCVPISNHLYFYWYRQILGQKVEFLVSFYNNEISEKSEIFDDQFSVERPDGSNFTLKIRSTKLEDSAMYFCASSYETGEPPGNTIYFGEGSWLTVV.

The chain employs TRBV5-4 and TRBJ2-5, with 9 bases that match TRBD2. The CDR3 covers 15 residues. Germline V CDR1 and CDR2: SGHNT, YYREEE (reference sequence). The V and J ends lost 1 base and 1 base, in that order; junction bases with no gene match: 2. The CDR3 sequence: CASSLQRGAQETQYF. The DNA of the CDR3 is TGTGCCAGCAGCTTGCAGCGGGGGGCCCAAGAGACCCAGTACTTC.

The chain is built from TRBV7-9 and TRBJ2-7, with TRBD1 as a possible D gene (6 bases). V was cut by 7 bases and J by 0 bases, with 19 bases left in between. This CDR3 spans 16 amino acids. From germline, CDR1 is SEHNR and CDR2 FQNEAQ (reference sequence). The CDR3 DNA reads as TGTGCCAGCATTCACGAGGCAGGGGATCGCTCCTACGAGCAGTACTTC. Amino acid sequence: CASIHEAGDRSYEQYF.

The rearrangement links TRBV6-6 to TRBJ2-1; 12 bases are a match to TRBD1. CDR3 length equals 15 residues. The germline CDR1 and CDR2 sequences are MNHNY and SVGAGI (reference sequence). V was clipped by 6 bases and J by 13 bases; unmatched bases: 13. This CDR3 reads CASRPPGQGAGEQFF. CDR3 nucleotides: TGTGCCAGCAGGCCTCCGGGACAGGGGGCAGGGGAACAGTTCTTC.

The chain uses TRBV7-6 and TRBJ2-2; the match to TRBD1 covers 8 bases. The CDR3 runs to 16 residues. In germline, CDR1 is SGHVS, CDR2 FNYEAQ. The V and J ends lost 6 bases and 4 bases, in that order; junction bases with no gene match: 10. In nucleotides, the CDR3 is TGTGCCAGCAGTTTTAACACAGGGGGGATCACCGGGGAGCTGTTTTTT. This codes for CASSFNTGGITGELFF.

V usage is TRBV7-8 and J usage is TRBJ1-6; 9 bases map to TRBD1. The CDR3 spans 15 residues. The ends lost 6 bases at V and 10 bases at J; junction bases unmatched: 10. Germline CDR1 is SGHVS and CDR2 is FQNEAQ. In DNA, the CDR3 is TGTGCCAGCAGGGGTCCGGGACAGGGCAACTCACCCCTCCACTTT. Translated, it gives CASRGPGQGNSPLHF.

The chain uses TRBV11-2 and TRBJ2-1, with TRBD2 matching 10 bases. The CDR3 consists of 15 residues. The V gene end was trimmed by 5 bases and the J gene end by 3 bases; junction bases not matched to a gene: 4. Germline values: CDR1 SGHAT, CDR2 FQNNGV. The CDR3 coding sequence is TGTGCCAGCAGCCAGGGACTAGCGAACTACAATGAGCAGTTCTTC. Translation: CASSQGLANYNEQFF.

The chain carries TRBV5-1 and TRBJ1-2, with D hard to call. The CDR3 extends over 14 amino acids. In germline, CDR1 is SGHRS, CDR2 YFSETQ. V was cut by 4 bases and J by 1 base, with 11 bases left in between. CDR3 sequence reads: CASSPQGDNYGYTF. CDR3 nucleotides: TGCGCCAGCAGCCCCCAAGGAGATAACTATGGCTACACCTTC.

V gene TRBV2 combines with J gene TRBJ2-2; TRBD1 aligns across 10 bases. There are 15 residues in the CDR3. J was trimmed by 4 bases and V by 7 bases; bases with no gene match: 6. The V gene's germline CDR1 is SNHLY and CDR2 FYNNEI. Written as DNA, the CDR3 is TGTGCCAGCAAAGCGGGACAGGGGCCCACCGGGGAGCTGTTTTTT. Translating it yields CASKAGQGPTGELFF.

The rearrangement joins TRBV4-1 to TRBJ2-2; TRBD2 agrees at 7 bases. Germline V gives CDR1 MGHRA, CDR2 YSYEKL. Trimming removed 1 base from V and 7 bases from J; junction bases left unmatched: 6. The CDR3 contains 15 residues. The DNA of the CDR3 is TGCGCCAGCAGCCAAGCCTCGGCGGGGGTCGGGGAGCTGTTTTTT. Protein product: CASSQASAGVGELFF.

The V call is TRBV29-1, the J call TRBJ1-1, with 9 bases matching TRBD1. The CDR3 runs to 14 residues. V was clipped by 7 bases and J by 6 bases; unmatched bases: 12. Germline assignment: CDR1 SQVTM and CDR2 ANQGSEA. In nucleotides, the CDR3 is TGCAGCGCCCGGACAGGGGATAGAGGCCCTGAAGCTTTCTTT. It yields the protein CSARTGDRGPEAFF.

CDR3 nucleotide sequence: TGTGCCAGTAGTCCGACAGGGGCAAATAGCAATCAGCCCCAGCATTTT. This sequence encodes CASSPTGANSNQPQHF. This sequence joins TRBV19 and TRBJ1-5, with 8 bases that match TRBD1. This CDR3 is 16 amino acids long. Germline loops: CDR1 LNHDA, CDR2 SQIVND (reference sequence). With 5 bases clipped from V and 0 bases from J, the junction kept 6 bases outside the gene matches.

This sequence joins TRBV27 and TRBJ2-1; TRBD1 aligns across 8 bases. The CDR3 runs to 14 residues. CDR1 and CDR2 (germline): MNHEY, SMNVEV (reference sequence). With 6 bases clipped from V and 9 bases from J, the junction kept 10 bases outside the gene matches. CDR3 in amino acids: CASRATGVRGEQFF. In nucleotides, the CDR3 is TGTGCCAGCAGGGCGACAGGGGTCAGGGGTGAGCAGTTCTTC.

In DNA, the CDR3 is TGTGCCAGCAGCGACAGGGTCCAAGAGACCCAGTACTTC. Translated, it gives CASSDRVQETQYF. The V call is TRBV2, the J call TRBJ2-5; 7 bases are a match to TRBD1. The germline V gene has CDR1 SNHLY and CDR2 FYNNEI. Losses at the gene ends were 6 bases for V and 1 base for J; bases not matched to a gene: 2. This CDR3 is built from 13 residues.

This clone was seen just once. This chain connects TRBV6-5 to TRBJ2-7, with D maybe TRBD1 (5 bases). This CDR3 is built from 12 residues. Germline loops: CDR1 MNHEY, CDR2 SVGAGI. Trimming shortened V by 5 bases and J by 6 bases, and 11 bases separated the two germline ends. The CDR3 reads CASSPQGTEQYF. The CDR3 bases are TGTGCCAGCAGTCCCCAGGGTACCGAGCAGTACTTC.

V gene TRBV4-2 combines with J gene TRBJ2-3; TRBD2 matches at 10 bases. From germline, CDR1 is LGHNA and CDR2 YNFKEQ. J lost 2 bases, V lost 0 bases, and 8 bases had no gene match. The CDR3 runs to 18 residues. The CDR3 reads CASSQDRTSGAFTDTQYF. DNA for the CDR3: TGTGCCAGCAGCCAAGACCGTACTAGCGGGGCATTCACAGATACGCAGTATTTT.

V usage is TRBV5-8 and J usage is TRBJ1-2; D is possibly TRBD1 (5 bases). This CDR3 spans 16 amino acids. Per germline, CDR1 SGHTS and CDR2 YDEGEE. The ends were cut back, 0 bases at V and 2 bases at J, with 14 bases in the middle. Here the CDR3 reads CASSLVRGRGNYGYTF. The CDR3 DNA sequence: TGTGCCAGCAGCTTGGTGCGCGGGAGGGGAAACTATGGCTACACCTTC.

The chain carries TRBV6-5 and TRBJ2-7, with a possible D match to TRBD1 (6 bases). In germline, CDR1 is MNHEY, CDR2 SVGAGI. The CDR3 spans 14 residues. Trimming took 5 bases from V and 3 from J, leaving 14 bases between them. CDR3 sequence (DNA): TGTGCCAGCAGTGCACAGGGTTCTGTCTACGAGCAGTACTTC. Residues: CASSAQGSVYEQYF.

This chain links TRBV6-6 with TRBJ2-3; a possible D gene is TRBD1 (5 bases). The CDR3 contains 16 residues. Trimming removed 4 bases from V and 0 bases from J, with 14 bases in between. Germline CDR1 MNHNY, CDR2 SVGAGI (reference sequence). CDR3 loop: CASSSLRGTSTDTQYF. The CDR3 bases are TGTGCCAGCAGTTCTCTAAGGGGTACTAGCACAGATACGCAGTATTTT.

CDR3 amino acids: CASTRSSGGQETQYF. The CDR3 DNA reads as TGTGCCAGCACCCGGTCCAGCGGGGGACAAGAGACCCAGTACTTC. The rearrangement links TRBV7-6 to TRBJ2-5; 8 nucleotides match TRBD2. Trimming at V came to 7 bases and at J to 2 bases, leaving 9 bases not matched to a gene. The CDR3 extends over 15 amino acids. Germline V gives CDR1 SGHVS, CDR2 FNYEAQ. Looking up the rest from reference TRBV7-6 and TRBJ2-5 gives the full variable domain: GAGVSQSPRYKVTKRGQDVALRCDPISGHVSLYWYRQALGQGPEFLTYFNYEAQQDKSGLPNDRFSAERPEGSISTLTIQRTEQRDSAMYRCASTRSSGGQETQYFGPGTRLLVL.

This clone was detected only once. V is TRBV30 and J is TRBJ1-2, with a weak D call TRBD1 (5 bases). Between the trimmed V and J ends, which lost 2 bases and 7 bases, there was a span of 14 bases. The CDR3 is made up of 13 amino acids. The germline gives CDR1 GTSNPN, CDR2 SVGIG (reference sequence). The CDR3 bases are TGTGCCTGGAGTCACGGGGGATTTAGTGGCTACACCTTC. It specifies CAWSHGGFSGYTF.

V gene TRBV6-7 combines with J gene TRBJ1-5; 12 nucleotides line up with TRBD1. TRBV6-7 is identified as an open reading frame with a role that is uncertain. V was pared by 0 bases and J by 7 bases, with 7 bases of the junction left unmatched. The CDR3 has 17 amino acids. For the CDR3, the DNA is TGTGCCAGCAGTTACTCGGGACAGGGGGCGCGTGGACAGCCCCAGCATTTT. Translated: CASSYSGQGARGQPQHF.